A selection of T cell receptor beta chains follows, all from one sample in a study of neurological immune-mediated disorders. TCRdb reprocessed the 5' RACE reads via MiXCR and lists one record per CDR3 protein. Among approximately 41,000 distinct CDR3 sequences, roughly 15% were seen once, and the ten largest hold roughly 3.6%. The material sequenced was CD4+ T cells from blood. The receptors originated from a woman in her fifties or sixties with HTLV-1-associated myelopathy (HAM/TSP). Both conserved end residues are part of each CDR3. Each record gives: J gene, clone size, V gene, D gene, CDR3 protein, CDR3 DNA. A D gene is named only where the DNA matches it firmly. Not all rows give a size; the values are once, few, many and, for expanded clones, a class.

TRBJ1-4,many,TRBV10-3,TRBD1,CAISEGQGEKLFF,TGTGCCATCAGTGAAGGACAGGGTGAAAAACTGTTTTTT
TRBJ1-1,.,TRBV28,.,CASSPIKFVMNTEAFF,TGTGCCAGCAGTCCAATCAAGTTTGTCATGAACACTGAAGCTTTCTTT
TRBJ2-7,many,TRBV5-1,.,CASSFDRIPYEQYF,TGCGCCAGCAGCTTTGACAGGATTCCCTACGAGCAGTACTTC
TRBJ2-3,many,TRBV7-2,TRBD2,CASSLWVAGSQDTQYF,TGTGCCAGCAGCTTATGGGTAGCGGGGTCACAAGATACGCAGTATTTT
TRBJ1-2,many,TRBV20-1,TRBD1,CSAPQKQGAGYGYTF,TGCAGTGCTCCTCAAAAACAGGGGGCGGGCTATGGCTACACCTTC
TRBJ2-3,.,TRBV7-2,.,CASSQGRTVGTTDTQYF,TGTGCCAGCAGCCAGGGAAGGACTGTAGGAACCACAGATACGCAGTATTTT
TRBJ2-2,.,TRBV4-1,TRBD2,CASSQVGTSGVTGELFF,TGCGCCAGCAGCCAAGTTGGGACTAGCGGGGTCACCGGGGAGCTGTTTTTT
TRBJ2-1,once,TRBV6-6,TRBD1,CASSTSGGSPVNEQFF,TGTGCCAGCAGTACGTCAGGGGGCAGCCCAGTCAATGAGCAGTTCTTC
TRBJ1-5,many,TRBV5-1,.,CASSPQGSNQPQHF,TGCGCCAGCAGCCCACAGGGAAGCAATCAGCCCCAGCATTTT
TRBJ2-7,.,TRBV5-5,.,CASKNGAGRGYEQYF,TGCGCCAGCAAGAATGGGGCCGGAAGGGGATATGAGCAGTACTTC